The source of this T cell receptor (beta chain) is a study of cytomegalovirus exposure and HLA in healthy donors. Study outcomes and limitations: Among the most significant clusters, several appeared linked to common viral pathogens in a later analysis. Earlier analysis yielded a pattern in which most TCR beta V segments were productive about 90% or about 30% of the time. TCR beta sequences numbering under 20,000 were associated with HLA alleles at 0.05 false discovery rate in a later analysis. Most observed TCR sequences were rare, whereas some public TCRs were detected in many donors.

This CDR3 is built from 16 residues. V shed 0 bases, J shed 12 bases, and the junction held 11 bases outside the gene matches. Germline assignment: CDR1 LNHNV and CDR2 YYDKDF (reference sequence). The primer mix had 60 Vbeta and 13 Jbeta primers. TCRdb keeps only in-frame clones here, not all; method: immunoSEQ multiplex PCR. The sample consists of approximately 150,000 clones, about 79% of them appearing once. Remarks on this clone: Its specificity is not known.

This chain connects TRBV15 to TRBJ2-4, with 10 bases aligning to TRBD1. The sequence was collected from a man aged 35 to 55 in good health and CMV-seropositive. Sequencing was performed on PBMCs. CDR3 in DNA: TGTGCCACCAGCAGAGATCCAGGGACAGGGGAGGACAGTCAGTACTTC. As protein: CATSRDPGTGEDSQYF.